A selection of T cell receptor beta chains follows, all from one sample in a study of blood T cell repertoires in COVID-19. The repertoire was sequenced with immunoSEQ multiplex PCR; TCRdb's copy has only in-frame clones and lacks some. The sample shows 350,000 to 450,000 clones, more than 70% of them seen only once. The material sequenced was PBMCs or T cells enriched from blood (not recorded which). The origin of the receptors is a woman aged 18-35 years who had been exposed to COVID-19. The CDR3 runs from the conserved cysteine through the conserved F or W. The D gene is left open where the match is weak. Only some rows state a clone size, as once, few, many or a class for expanded clones.

d_call	v_call	j_call	clone_size	cdr3_nt	cdr3_aa
-	TRBV30	TRBJ1-2	-	TGTGCGGAGGGAAGGGACCTACCAGAGAGGGGCTACACCTTC	CAEGRDLPERGYTF
TRBD1	TRBV7-9	TRBJ1-2	-	TGTGCCAGCAGCGACCGACAGGGCCGAAGCGGCTACACCTTC	CASSDRQGRSGYTF
TRBD1	TRBV27	TRBJ1-4	-	TGTGCCAGCAGTTCGGGACAGGGGGCTTATGAAAAACTGTTTTTT	CASSSGQGAYEKLFF
-	TRBV28	TRBJ1-6	few	TGTGCCAGCGGCCTTTCGGCAGGGACTCGCAATTCACCCCTCCACTTT	CASGLSAGTRNSPLHF
-	TRBV10-3	TRBJ2-1	-	TGTGCCATCAGTGAGGGAGGCAATGAGCAGTTCTTC	CAISEGGNEQFF
TRBD2	TRBV7-2	TRBJ2-7	few	TGTGCCAGCAGCTTAACTGTTGCGGGGGGGGCATTCCCCTACGAGCAGTACTTC	CASSLTVAGGAFPYEQYF
-	TRBV14	TRBJ2-7	-	TGTGCCAGCGTGGGACTCCAATGTTTCGAGCAGTACTTC	CASVGLQCFEQYF
-	TRBV19	TRBJ2-2	-	TGTGCCAGTAGTATACTTGCCGGGGAGCTGTTTTTT	CASSILAGELFF
-	TRBV7-2	TRBJ2-3	-	TGTGCCAGCAGCTTTACCCAAACTAGCACAGATACGCAGTATTTT	CASSFTQTSTDTQYF
-	TRBV2	TRBJ2-3	-	TGTGCCAGCAGTGGTCAGGGAAGCGATACGCAGTATTTT	CASSGQGSDTQYF
-	TRBV9	TRBJ2-1	-	TGTGCCAGCAGCGTAGCTCCTAGCGAGAACAATGAGCAGTTCTTC	CASSVAPSENNEQFF
TRBD1	TRBV18	TRBJ1-1	-	TGTGCCAGCTCAACAGGGGCCTCCATGAACACTGAAGCTTTCTTT	CASSTGASMNTEAFF
-	TRBV5-6	TRBJ2-7	-	TGTGCCAGCAGCTTGGGGACAAATTCTCCCGAGCAGTACTTC	CASSLGTNSPEQYF
-	TRBV3-1/TRBV3-2	TRBJ2-4	-	TGTGCCAGCAGCCAAGATGACCCGAGAGGGTCCAAAAACATTCAGTACTTC	CASSQDDPRGSKNIQYF
-	TRBV28	TRBJ1-2	-	TGTGCCAGCAGTTTATCGGGTGGCTACACCTTC	CASSLSGGYTF
TRBD2	TRBV18	TRBJ2-3	-	TGTGCCAGCTCACCAGGACTAGCGGGGGGGCCAGAGAGTACAGATACGCAGTATTTT	CASSPGLAGGPESTDTQYF
-	TRBV11-2	TRBJ1-6	-	TGTGCCAGCAGCCCTGCGCGGGGGGAGATGTCTAATTCACCCCTCCACTTT	CASSPARGEMSNSPLHF
TRBD1	TRBV7-3	TRBJ1-1	-	TGTGCCAGCAGCCCAAAACACACAGCTCAGGGGGTGAATGAAGCTTTCTTT	CASSPKHTAQGVNEAFF
TRBD1	TRBV24-1	TRBJ2-1	-	TGTGCCACCAGTGACAGGACAGGGGATCGGTTCTTC	CATSDRTGDRFF
TRBD1	TRBV5-8	TRBJ1-1	-	TGTGCCAGCAGCTTGGCCACAGGGGTGGACACTGAAGCTTTCTTT	CASSLATGVDTEAFF
-	TRBV3-1/TRBV3-2	TRBJ2-7	-	TGTGCCAGCAGCCGGGTCCCGGGGGAGCAGTACTTC	CASSRVPGEQYF
-	TRBV7-9	TRBJ1-5	-	TGTGCCAGCAGCTCCCGGACAGAGAATCAGCCCCAGCATTTT	CASSSRTENQPQHF
-	TRBV2	TRBJ1-1	-	TGTGCCAGCAGTGAAAGAGGGTCAACCGCTGAAGCTTTCTTT	CASSERGSTAEAFF
-	TRBV27	TRBJ2-6	once	TGTGCCAGCAGTCATAACAGGGAATCTGGGGCCAACGTCCTGACTTTC	CASSHNRESGANVLTF
-	TRBV19	TRBJ1-1	once	TGTGCCAGTAGTATAAGTGGCGGGGTCGTAGGGAACACTGAAGCTTTCTTT	CASSISGGVVGNTEAFF
-	TRBV7-9	TRBJ2-1	-	TGTGCCAGCAGCTTATCGGTACAGGGCCCCGATGAGCAGTTCTTC	CASSLSVQGPDEQFF
-	TRBV3-1/TRBV3-2	TRBJ1-2	-	TGTGCCAGCAGCCAAGATGACACATCTGACTATGGCTACACCTTC	CASSQDDTSDYGYTF
-	TRBV2	TRBJ1-2	-	TGTGCCAGCATGGGGGGCTATGGCTACACCTTC	CASMGGYGYTF
-	TRBV7-9	TRBJ1-6	-	TGTGCCAGCAGCGTACAGGGTTGGGGTTCACCCCTCCACTTT	CASSVQGWGSPLHF
TRBD1	TRBV6-5	TRBJ2-7	-	TGTGCCAGCAGTTTAGCCGGGACAGGGAAAAAAGAGCAGTACTTC	CASSLAGTGKKEQYF
TRBD1	TRBV18	TRBJ2-3	-	TGTGCCAGCTCACCCGGCAGGGGGCTAGATACGCAGTATTTT	CASSPGRGLDTQYF
-	TRBV10-1	TRBJ1-1	-	TGCGCCAGCAGTGAGTCGTCGGTTCTGGAAGCTTTCTTT	CASSESSVLEAFF
-	TRBV19	TRBJ2-1	-	TGTGCCAGTAGTTTCCAATGGGACATTCCTGAGCAGTTCTTC	CASSFQWDIPEQFF
TRBD1	TRBV30	TRBJ1-1	few	TGTGCCTTTTTACGACAGGGGGCATCCACTGAAGCTTTCTTT	CAFLRQGASTEAFF
TRBD1	TRBV29-1	TRBJ1-1	few	TGCAGCGTTGAAGGTCAGGGGGAAGAAGCTTTCTTT	CSVEGQGEEAFF
-	TRBV5-1	TRBJ1-1	-	TGCGCCAGCAGCTTGGATGGGGGCGTCACTGAAGCTTTCTTT	CASSLDGGVTEAFF
-	TRBV7-9	TRBJ2-5	-	TGTGCCAGCAGCTTAATTGGCCTTCAAGAGACCCAGTACTTC	CASSLIGLQETQYF
TRBD1	TRBV27	TRBJ1-5	-	TGTGCCAGCAGTCCCCGCGCCGGGACAGGGGGCAATCAGCCCCAGCATTTT	CASSPRAGTGGNQPQHF
TRBD1	TRBV25-1	TRBJ1-2	-	TGTGCCAGCAGCACGGACAGGGACGGCGGCTACACCTTC	CASSTDRDGGYTF
-	TRBV7-2	TRBJ2-3	once	TGTGCCAGCAGCCCCCGAGGAGCGGCCTACGACACAGATACGCAGTATTTT	CASSPRGAAYDTDTQYF
TRBD2	TRBV27	TRBJ2-3	-	TGTGCCAGCAGTTTAAGGCTAGCGGGACCAGATACGCAGTATTTT	CASSLRLAGPDTQYF
-	TRBV7-2	TRBJ2-5	-	TGTGCCAGCAGCTTGACCAGGGGTAGGGGGGAGACCCAGTACTTC	CASSLTRGRGETQYF
-	TRBV28	TRBJ2-7	-	TGTGCCAGCACCGTAGGACGGACTGGAGACTTAGGCGAGCAGTACTTC	CASTVGRTGDLGEQYF
-	TRBV25-1	TRBJ2-7	-	TGTGCCAGCAGTGATCCGACACTGAAATCCTACGAGCAGTACTTC	CASSDPTLKSYEQYF
-	TRBV5-6	TRBJ2-7	-	TGTGCCAGCAGCTTTCTCCCAGGGGCATACGAGCAGTACTTC	CASSFLPGAYEQYF
-	TRBV19	TRBJ2-7	once	TGTGCCAGTAGTATAGGGGGCGTCCAGGGGAGCTCCTACGAGCAGTACTTC	CASSIGGVQGSSYEQYF
-	TRBV28	TRBJ2-4	-	TGTGCCAGCAGCACCACAGGGGACTTAGCCAAAAACATTCAGTACTTC	CASSTTGDLAKNIQYF
TRBD1	TRBV25-1	TRBJ1-1	-	TGTGCCAGCAGTGATAACAGGGGGGACACTGAAGCTTTCTTT	CASSDNRGDTEAFF